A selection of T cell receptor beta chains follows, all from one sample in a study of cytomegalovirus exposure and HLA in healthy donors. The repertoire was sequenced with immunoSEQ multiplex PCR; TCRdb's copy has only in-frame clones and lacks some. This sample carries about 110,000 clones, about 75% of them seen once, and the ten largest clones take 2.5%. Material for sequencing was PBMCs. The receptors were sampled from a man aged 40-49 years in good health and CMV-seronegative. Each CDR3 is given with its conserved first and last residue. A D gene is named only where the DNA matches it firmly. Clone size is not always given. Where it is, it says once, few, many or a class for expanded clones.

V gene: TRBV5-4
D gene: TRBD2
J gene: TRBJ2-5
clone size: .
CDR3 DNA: TGTGCCAGCAGCTCCGGGACTAGCGGGGGGAAGGTCGAGACCCAGTACTTC
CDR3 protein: CASSSGTSGGKVETQYF

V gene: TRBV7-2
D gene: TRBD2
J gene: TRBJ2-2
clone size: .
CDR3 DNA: TGTGCCAGCAGAGACAGCGGGGGGGCAATCGGGGAGCTGTTTTTT
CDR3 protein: CASRDSGGAIGELFF

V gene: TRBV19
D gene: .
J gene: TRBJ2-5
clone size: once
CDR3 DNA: TGTGCCAGTAGTAATCGGCCCGGACATGGAGAGACCCAGTACTTC
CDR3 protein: CASSNRPGHGETQYF

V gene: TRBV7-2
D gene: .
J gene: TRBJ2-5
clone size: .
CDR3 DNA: TGTGCCAGCAGCCCCGGCGGGGGCGCGCGGGAGCAGTACTTC
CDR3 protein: CASSPGGGAREQYF

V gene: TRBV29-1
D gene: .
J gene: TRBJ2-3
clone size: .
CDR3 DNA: TGCAGCGGACTTATGGACTTAACCGGCACAGATACGCAGTATTTT
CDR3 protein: CSGLMDLTGTDTQYF

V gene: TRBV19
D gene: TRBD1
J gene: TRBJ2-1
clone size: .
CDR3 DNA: TGTGCCAGTAGTCCAAGACAGGGGGCCTACAATGAGCAGTTCTTC
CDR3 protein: CASSPRQGAYNEQFF

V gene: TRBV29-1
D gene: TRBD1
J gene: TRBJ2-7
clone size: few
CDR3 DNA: TGCAGCGTCGTCAGACAGGGGGTCCCCTACGAGCAGTACTTC
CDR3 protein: CSVVRQGVPYEQYF

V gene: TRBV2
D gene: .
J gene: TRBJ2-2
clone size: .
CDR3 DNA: TGTGCCAGCAGTGAGAACCGGGTGAACACCGGGGAGCTGTTTTTT
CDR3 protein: CASSENRVNTGELFF

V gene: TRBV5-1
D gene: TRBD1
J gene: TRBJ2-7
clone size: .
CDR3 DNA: TGCGCCAGCAGTGGGGCAGGGGGCCCCTACGAGCAGTACTTC
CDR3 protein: CASSGAGGPYEQYF

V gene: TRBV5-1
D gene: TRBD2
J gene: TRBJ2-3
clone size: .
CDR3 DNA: TGCGCCAGCACTGTTCTAGCGGGGGCTACAGATACGCAGTATTTT
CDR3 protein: CASTVLAGATDTQYF

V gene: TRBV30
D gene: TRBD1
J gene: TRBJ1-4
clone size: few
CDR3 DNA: TGTGCCTGGTTAAGAAGGACAGGGGATGAAAAACTGTTTTTT
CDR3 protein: CAWLRRTGDEKLFF

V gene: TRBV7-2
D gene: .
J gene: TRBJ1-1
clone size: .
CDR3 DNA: TGTGCCAGCAGCATACTACCGGGACAAGGAACTGAAGCTTTCTTT
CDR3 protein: CASSILPGQGTEAFF

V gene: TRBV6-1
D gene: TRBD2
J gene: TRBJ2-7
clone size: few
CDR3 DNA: TGTGCCAGCGACACCCCGGGGGGGATCCCCTACGAGCAGTACTTC
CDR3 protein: CASDTPGGIPYEQYF

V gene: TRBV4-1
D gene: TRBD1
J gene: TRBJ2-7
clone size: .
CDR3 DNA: TGCGCCAGCAGCCAAGTCTTAGGACAGGGTGTCTACGAGCAGTACTTC
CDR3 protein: CASSQVLGQGVYEQYF

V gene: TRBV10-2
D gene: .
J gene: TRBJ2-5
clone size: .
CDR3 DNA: TGCGCCAGCAGTGGGAGTCGGGGCCAAGAGACCCAGTACTTC
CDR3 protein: CASSGSRGQETQYF

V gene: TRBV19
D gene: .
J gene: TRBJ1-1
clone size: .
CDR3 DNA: TGTGCCAGTGCAGGGTTTACGGGCCGCGGCACTGAAGCTTTCTTT
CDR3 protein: CASAGFTGRGTEAFF

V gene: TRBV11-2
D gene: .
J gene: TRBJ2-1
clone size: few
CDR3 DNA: TGTGCCAGCAGCTTAGTTGGGAGCTCCTACAATGAGCAGTTCTTC
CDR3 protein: CASSLVGSSYNEQFF

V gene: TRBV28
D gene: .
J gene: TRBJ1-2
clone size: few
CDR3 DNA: TGTGCCAGCAGTGTGAGGGGGGGGAGTAACTATGGCTACACCTTC
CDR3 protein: CASSVRGGSNYGYTF

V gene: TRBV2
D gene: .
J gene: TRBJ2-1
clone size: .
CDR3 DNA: TGTGCCACCAAAGGCCCAACTATCAACTACCCAGTCTTC
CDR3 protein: CATKGPTINYPVF

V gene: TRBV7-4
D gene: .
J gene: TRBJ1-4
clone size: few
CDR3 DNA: TGTGCCAGCAGCCGAGCAGGGACTCGCGAAAAACTGTTTTTT
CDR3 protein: CASSRAGTREKLFF

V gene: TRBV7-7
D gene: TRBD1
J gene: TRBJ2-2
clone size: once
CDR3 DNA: TGTGCCAGCAGCCAGGACAGGGGGGACACCGGGGAGCTGTTTTTT
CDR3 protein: CASSQDRGDTGELFF

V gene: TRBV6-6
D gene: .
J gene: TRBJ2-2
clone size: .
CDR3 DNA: TGTGCCAGCGGGGTGGGGGGACCCACCGGGGAGCTGTTTTTT
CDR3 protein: CASGVGGPTGELFF

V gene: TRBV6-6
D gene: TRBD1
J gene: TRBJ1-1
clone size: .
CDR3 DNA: TGTGCCAGCAGTTCCACCGGACAGGAGGCGGTAGCTTTCTTT
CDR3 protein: CASSSTGQEAVAFF

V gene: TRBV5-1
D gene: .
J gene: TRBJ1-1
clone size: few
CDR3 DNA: TGCGCCAGCAGCTTCGAGGTGAACACTGAAGCTTTCTTT
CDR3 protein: CASSFEVNTEAFF

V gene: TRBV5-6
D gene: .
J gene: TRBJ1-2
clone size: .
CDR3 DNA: TGTGCCAGCAGCCGATTAAGCACCAGGAATTCCTATGGCTACACCTTC
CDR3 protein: CASSRLSTRNSYGYTF

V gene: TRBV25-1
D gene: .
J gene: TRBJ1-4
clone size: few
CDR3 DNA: TGTGCCAGCAGTCCTGGACTGGGACAAATCGGGGAAAAACTGTTTTTT
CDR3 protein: CASSPGLGQIGEKLFF

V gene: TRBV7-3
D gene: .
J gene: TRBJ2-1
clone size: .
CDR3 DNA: TGTGCCAGCAGCTTATTGAAGGGGAATGAGCAGTTCTTC
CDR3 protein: CASSLLKGNEQFF

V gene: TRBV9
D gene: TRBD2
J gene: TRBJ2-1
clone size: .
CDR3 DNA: TGTGCCAGCAGCGTAGCCTTTGCGGGGGGCGGAAATGAGCAGTTCTTC
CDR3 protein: CASSVAFAGGGNEQFF

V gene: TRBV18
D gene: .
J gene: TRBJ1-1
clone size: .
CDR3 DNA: TGTGCCAGCTCACCGCGACGAGGTGAAGCTTTCTTT
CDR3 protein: CASSPRRGEAFF

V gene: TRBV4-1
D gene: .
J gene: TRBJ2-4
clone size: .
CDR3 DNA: TGCGCCAGCAGCCAAGTCTACAGCAAAAACATTCAGTACTTC
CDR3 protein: CASSQVYSKNIQYF

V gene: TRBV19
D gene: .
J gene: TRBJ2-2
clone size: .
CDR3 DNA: TGTGCCAGTAGTATACAGGGGCCCCACACCGGGGAGCTGTTTTTT
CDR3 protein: CASSIQGPHTGELFF

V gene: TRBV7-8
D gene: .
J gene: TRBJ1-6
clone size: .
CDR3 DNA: TGTGCCAGCAGCTTCCGGCAGGGTGGATCACCCCTCCACTTT
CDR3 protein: CASSFRQGGSPLHF

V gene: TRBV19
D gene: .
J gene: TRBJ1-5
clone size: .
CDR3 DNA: TGTGCCAGTAGTATAGCTCGGGAAAATCAGCCCCAGCATTTT
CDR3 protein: CASSIARENQPQHF

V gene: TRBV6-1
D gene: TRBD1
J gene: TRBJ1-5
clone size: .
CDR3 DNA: TGTGCCACCCGTGACAGGGGAAAGGGGAACAATCAGCCCCAGCATTTT
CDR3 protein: CATRDRGKGNNQPQHF

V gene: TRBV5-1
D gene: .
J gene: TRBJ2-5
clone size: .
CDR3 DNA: TGCGCCAGTAGCATGACAGTTTCGGCGCAAGAGACCCAGTACTTC
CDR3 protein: CASSMTVSAQETQYF

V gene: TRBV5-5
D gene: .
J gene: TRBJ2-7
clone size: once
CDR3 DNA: TGTGCCAGCAGCTTGACGCCCGGGACTGCTTCCTACGAGCAGTACTTC
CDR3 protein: CASSLTPGTASYEQYF

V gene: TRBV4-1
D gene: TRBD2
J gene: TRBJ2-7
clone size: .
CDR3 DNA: TGCGCCAGCAGCCAACTCGCCCGAGCGGGGGGCGGCTACGAGCAGTACTTC
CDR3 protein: CASSQLARAGGGYEQYF

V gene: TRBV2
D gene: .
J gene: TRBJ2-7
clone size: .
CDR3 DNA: TGTGCCAGCAGTGATAACGCGGGGGCATACGAGCAGTACTTC
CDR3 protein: CASSDNAGAYEQYF

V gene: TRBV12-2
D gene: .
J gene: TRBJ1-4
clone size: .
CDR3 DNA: TGTGCAAGTAGGCTTGTAGGACAGGGGAGGGGTGAAAAACTGTTTTTT
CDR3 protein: CASRLVGQGRGEKLFF

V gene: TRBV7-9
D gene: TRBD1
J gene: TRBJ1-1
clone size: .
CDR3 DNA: TGTGCCAGCAGCTCCCCAGGGACAGCTACGTCGGAAGCTTTCTTT
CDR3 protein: CASSSPGTATSEAFF

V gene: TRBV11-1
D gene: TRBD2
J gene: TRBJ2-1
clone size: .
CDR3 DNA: TGTGCCAGCAACCCAGGAGGGACTACCAATGAGCAGTTCTTC
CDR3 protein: CASNPGGTTNEQFF

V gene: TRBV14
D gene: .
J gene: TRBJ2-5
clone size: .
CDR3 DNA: TGTGCCAGCAGTGCGTTCTTTCAAGAGACCCAGTACTTC
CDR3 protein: CASSAFFQETQYF

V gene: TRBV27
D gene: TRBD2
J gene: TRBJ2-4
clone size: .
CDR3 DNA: TGTGCCAGCACCGGAAGAACAATAGCGGGGGGTGTATACATTCAGTACTTC
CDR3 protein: CASTGRTIAGGVYIQYF

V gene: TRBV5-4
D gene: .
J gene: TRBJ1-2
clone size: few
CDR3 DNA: TGTGCCAGCAGCTTGGACAGGGCCAACTATGGCTACACCTTC
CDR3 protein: CASSLDRANYGYTF

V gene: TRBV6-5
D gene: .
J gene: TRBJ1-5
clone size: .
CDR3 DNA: TGTGCCAGCAGTGCCGACGCGCACTCTAGGCATTTT
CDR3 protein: CASSADAHSRHF

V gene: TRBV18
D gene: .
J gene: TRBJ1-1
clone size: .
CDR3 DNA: TGTGCCAGCTCCTCATCCGGCGACAGAGGCACTGAAGCTTTCTTT
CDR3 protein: CASSSSGDRGTEAFF

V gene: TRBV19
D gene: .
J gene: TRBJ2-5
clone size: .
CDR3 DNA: TGTGCCAGTAGTACGGACAGTCAAGAGACCCAGTACTTC
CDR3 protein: CASSTDSQETQYF

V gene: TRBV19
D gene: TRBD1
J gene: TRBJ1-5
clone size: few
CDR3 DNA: TGTGCCAGTAGTATAGACAGGGGGAATCAGCCCCAGCATTTT
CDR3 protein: CASSIDRGNQPQHF

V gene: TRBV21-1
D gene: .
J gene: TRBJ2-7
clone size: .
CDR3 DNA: TGTGCCAGCAGCGCACCGGGACAGGGGGCAGGGGAGCAGTACTTC
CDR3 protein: CASSAPGQGAGEQYF

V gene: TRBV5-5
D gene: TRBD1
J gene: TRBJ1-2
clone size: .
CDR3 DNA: TGTGCCAGCAGTCGGACCCTGAGGGACAGGGGGTTTTATGGCTACACCTTC
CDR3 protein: CASSRTLRDRGFYGYTF

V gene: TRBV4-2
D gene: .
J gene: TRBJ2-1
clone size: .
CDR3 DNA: TGTGCCAGCAGCCAAGACGGCGGGGCGAACTACAATGAGCAGTTCTTC
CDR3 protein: CASSQDGGANYNEQFF

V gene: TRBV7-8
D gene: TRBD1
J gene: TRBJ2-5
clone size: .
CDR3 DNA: TGTGCCAGCAGCCAAAGGGACAGGGGAATTGGAGAGACCCAGTACTTC
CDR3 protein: CASSQRDRGIGETQYF

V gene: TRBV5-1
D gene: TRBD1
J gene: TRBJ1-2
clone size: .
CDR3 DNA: TGCGCCAGCACCCCGGGACAGGGATCAGACTATGGCTACACCTTC
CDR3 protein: CASTPGQGSDYGYTF

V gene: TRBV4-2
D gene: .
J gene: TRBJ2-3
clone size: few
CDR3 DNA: TGTGCCAGCAGCCGGAGACTAGATACTAGCACAGATACGCAGTATTTT
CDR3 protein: CASSRRLDTSTDTQYF

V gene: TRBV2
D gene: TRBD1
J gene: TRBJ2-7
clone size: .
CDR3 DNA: TGTGCCAGCAGTCCCCTGGACAGGGAGAGCTCCTACGAGCAGTACTTC
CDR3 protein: CASSPLDRESSYEQYF